This passage covers 6 T cell receptor beta chains from one sample sequenced in a study of T cell responses to AZD1222 COVID-19 vaccine. The protocol was immunoSEQ multiplex PCR, while the TCRdb copy is restricted to in-frame clones and leaves out a portion. The data contain 150,000 to 180,000 clones, over 80% of them singletons. Sample: peripheral blood, taken 28 days after the second AZD1222 dose. The receptors stem from an adult who received the AZD1222 COVID-19 vaccine.

J is TRBJ2-1 and V is TRBV27; possibly TRBD2 for D (5 bases). The germline V gene has CDR1 MNHEY and CDR2 SMNVEV (reference sequence). The CDR3 runs to 14 residues. Trimming removed 2 bases at V and 1 base at J, with 6 bases between. The CDR3 DNA reads as TGTGCCAGCAGTTTAGGGAGTTCCTACAATGAGCAGTTCTTC. Protein product: CASSLGSSYNEQFF.

The chain combines TRBV5-6 with TRBJ1-1; perhaps TRBD1 as D (6 bases). V was shortened by 1 base and J by 5 bases, with 15 bases between the two germline ends. CDR1 SGHDT and CDR2 YYEEEE come from the germline V gene. The CDR3 runs to 15 residues. The chain's CDR3 is CASSLWIGGTTEAFF. CDR3 bases: TGTGCCAGCAGCTTGTGGATCGGGGGGACAACTGAAGCTTTCTTT.

The chain links TRBV11-2 to TRBJ1-1; maybe TRBD1 (5 bases). CDR1 and CDR2 (germline): SGHAT, FQNNGV. The CDR3 has 14 residues. Deletions cut 5 bases from V and 4 bases from J, with 14 bases between. CDR3 loop: CASSPSRASTEAFF. The CDR3 nucleotides are TGTGCCAGCAGCCCGAGCAGGGCGAGCACTGAAGCTTTCTTT.

The chain recombines TRBV11-1 with TRBJ2-1, with D hard to call. Between the trimmed V and J ends, which lost 5 bases and 4 bases, there was a span of 6 bases. CDR1 and CDR2 (germline): SGHAT, FQDESV (reference sequence). This CDR3 has 12 residues. The CDR3 DNA reads TGTGCCAGCAGCACATCTTACAATGAGCAGTTCTTC. Its protein is CASSTSYNEQFF.

The rearrangement joins TRBV6-1 to TRBJ1-6; 8 bases align to TRBD1. The V segment lost 4 bases and the J segment 7 bases; nucleotides outside the gene matches: 9. Germline lookup yields CDR1 MNHNS and CDR2 SASEGT. This CDR3 has 16 residues. CDR3 nucleotide sequence: TGTGCCAGCAGTGCGACAGGGGTTGTCAAGAATTCACCCCTCCACTTT. This codes for CASSATGVVKNSPLHF.

The V call is TRBV30, the J call TRBJ1-4; 7 nucleotides align to TRBD1. The V gene's germline CDR1 is GTSNPN and CDR2 SVGIG (reference sequence). The J segment lost 3 bases and the V segment lost 0 bases, leaving 16 bases of the junction unmatched. The CDR3 spans 19 residues. CDR3 loop: CAWSVRGVLTGASNEKLFF. The CDR3 DNA sequence: TGTGCCTGGAGTGTTCGCGGCGTGTTAACAGGGGCTTCTAATGAAAAACTGTTTTTT. Looking up the rest from reference TRBV30 and TRBJ1-4 gives the full variable domain: SQTIHQWPATLVQPVGSPLSLECTVEGTSNPNLYWYRQAAGRGLQLLFYSVGIGQISSEVPQNLSASRPQDRQFILSSKKLLLSDSGFYLCAWSVRGVLTGASNEKLFFGSGTQLSVL.